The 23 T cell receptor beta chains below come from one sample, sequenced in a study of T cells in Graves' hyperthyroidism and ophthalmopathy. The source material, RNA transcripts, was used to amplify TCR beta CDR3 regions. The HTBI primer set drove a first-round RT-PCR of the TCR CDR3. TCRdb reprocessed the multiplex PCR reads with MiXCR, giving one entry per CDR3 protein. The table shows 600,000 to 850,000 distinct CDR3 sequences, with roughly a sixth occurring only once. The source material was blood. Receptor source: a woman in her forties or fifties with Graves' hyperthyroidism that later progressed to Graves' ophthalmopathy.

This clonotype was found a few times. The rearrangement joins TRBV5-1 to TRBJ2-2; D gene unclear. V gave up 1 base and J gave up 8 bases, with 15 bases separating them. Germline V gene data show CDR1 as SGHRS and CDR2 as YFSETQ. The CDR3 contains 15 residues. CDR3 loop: CASSLSGTPMGELFF. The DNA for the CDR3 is TGCGCCAGCAGCTTGTCGGGCACTCCTATGGGGGAGCTGTTTTTT. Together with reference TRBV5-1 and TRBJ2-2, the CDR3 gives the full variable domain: KAGVTQTPRYLIKTRGQQVTLSCSPISGHRSVSWYQQTPGQGLQFLFEYFSETQRNKGNFPGRFSGRQFSNSRSEMNVSTLELGDSALYLCASSLSGTPMGELFFGEGSRLTVL.

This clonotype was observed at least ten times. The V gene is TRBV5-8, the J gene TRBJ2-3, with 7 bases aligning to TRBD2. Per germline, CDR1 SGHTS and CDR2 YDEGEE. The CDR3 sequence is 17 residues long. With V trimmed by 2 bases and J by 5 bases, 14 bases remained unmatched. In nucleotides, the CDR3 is TGTGCCAGCAGCTTCGGGACTATCCTCCGCGGACGAGATACGCAGTATTTT. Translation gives CASSFGTILRGRDTQYF. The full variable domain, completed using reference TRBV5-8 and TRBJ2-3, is EAGVTQSPTHLIKTRGQQATLRCSPISGHTSVYWYQQALGLGLQFLLWYDEGEERNRGNFPPRFSGRQFPNYSSELNVNALELEDSALYLCASSFGTILRGRDTQYFGPGTRLTVL.

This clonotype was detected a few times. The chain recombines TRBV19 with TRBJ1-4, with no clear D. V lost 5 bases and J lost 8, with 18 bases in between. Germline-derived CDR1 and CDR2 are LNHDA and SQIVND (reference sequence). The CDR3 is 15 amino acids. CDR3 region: CASSLPGGGLEKLFF. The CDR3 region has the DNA TGTGCCAGTAGTCTCCCCGGTGGAGGCTTGGAAAAACTGTTTTTT.

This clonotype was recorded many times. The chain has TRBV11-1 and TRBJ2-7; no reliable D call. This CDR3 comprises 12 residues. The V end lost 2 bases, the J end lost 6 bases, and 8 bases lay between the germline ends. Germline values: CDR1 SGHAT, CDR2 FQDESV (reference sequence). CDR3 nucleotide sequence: TGTGCCAGCAGCTTACCGGCCTTCGAGCAGTACTTC. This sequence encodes CASSLPAFEQYF.

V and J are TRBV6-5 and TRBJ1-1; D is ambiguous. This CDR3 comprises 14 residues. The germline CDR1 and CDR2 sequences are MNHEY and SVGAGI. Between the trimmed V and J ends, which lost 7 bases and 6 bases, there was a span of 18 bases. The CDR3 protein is CASIYGGMAAEAFF. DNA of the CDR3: TGTGCCAGCATTTATGGAGGGATGGCCGCTGAAGCTTTCTTT.

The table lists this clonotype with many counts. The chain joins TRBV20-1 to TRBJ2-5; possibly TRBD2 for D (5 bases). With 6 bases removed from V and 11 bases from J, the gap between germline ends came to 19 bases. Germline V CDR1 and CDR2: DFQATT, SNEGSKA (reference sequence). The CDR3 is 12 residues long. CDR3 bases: TGCAGTGCCAGGACTTTCGTCGGAGGACAGTACTTC. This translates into CSARTFVGGQYF.

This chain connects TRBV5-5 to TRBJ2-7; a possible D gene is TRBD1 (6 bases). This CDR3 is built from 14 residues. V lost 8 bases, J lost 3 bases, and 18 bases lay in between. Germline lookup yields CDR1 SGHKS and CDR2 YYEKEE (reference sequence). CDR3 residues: CASSARDTNYEQYF. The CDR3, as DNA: TGTGCCAGTAGTGCCCGGGACACTAACTACGAGCAGTACTTC.

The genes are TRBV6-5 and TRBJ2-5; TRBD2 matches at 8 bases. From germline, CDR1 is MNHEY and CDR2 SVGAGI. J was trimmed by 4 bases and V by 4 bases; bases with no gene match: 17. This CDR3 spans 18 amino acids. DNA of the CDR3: TGTGCCAGCAGTTGCTCTGGACTAGCTACGGGAGGAGGAGAGACCCAGTACTTC. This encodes CASSCSGLATGGGETQYF.

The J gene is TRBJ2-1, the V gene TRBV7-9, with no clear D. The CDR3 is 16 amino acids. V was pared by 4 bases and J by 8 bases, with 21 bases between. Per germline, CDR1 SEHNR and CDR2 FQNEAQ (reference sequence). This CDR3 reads CASSSRSSGPLDEQFF. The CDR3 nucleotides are TGTGCCAGCAGCTCCAGATCTTCCGGACCCCTCGATGAGCAGTTCTTC.

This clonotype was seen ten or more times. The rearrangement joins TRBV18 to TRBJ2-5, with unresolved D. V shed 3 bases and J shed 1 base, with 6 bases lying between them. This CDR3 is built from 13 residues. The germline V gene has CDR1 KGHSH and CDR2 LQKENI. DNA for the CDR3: TGTGCCAGCTCACCGGCCCTCCAAGAGACCCAGTACTTC. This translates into CASSPALQETQYF.

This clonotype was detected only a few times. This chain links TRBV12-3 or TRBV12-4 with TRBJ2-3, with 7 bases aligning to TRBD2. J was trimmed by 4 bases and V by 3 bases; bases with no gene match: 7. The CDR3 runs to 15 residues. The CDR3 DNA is TGTGCCAGCAGTTTGGGGAGGGAAAAGGCAGATACGCAGTATTTT. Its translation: CASSLGREKADTQYF.

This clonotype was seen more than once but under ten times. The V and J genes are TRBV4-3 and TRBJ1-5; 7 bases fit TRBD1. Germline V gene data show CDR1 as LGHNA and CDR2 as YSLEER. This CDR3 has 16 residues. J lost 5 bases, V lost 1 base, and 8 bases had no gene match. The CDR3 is CASSQVTGEDDQPQHF. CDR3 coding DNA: TGCGCCAGCAGCCAAGTAACAGGGGAGGATGATCAGCCCCAGCATTTT.

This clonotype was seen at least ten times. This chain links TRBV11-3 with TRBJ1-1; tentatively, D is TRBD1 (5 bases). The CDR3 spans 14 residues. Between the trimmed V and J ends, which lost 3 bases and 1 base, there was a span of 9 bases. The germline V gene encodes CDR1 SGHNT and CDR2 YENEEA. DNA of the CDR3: TGTGCCAGCAGCTTGACAGCGGCGAACACTGAAGCTTTCTTT. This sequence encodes CASSLTAANTEAFF.

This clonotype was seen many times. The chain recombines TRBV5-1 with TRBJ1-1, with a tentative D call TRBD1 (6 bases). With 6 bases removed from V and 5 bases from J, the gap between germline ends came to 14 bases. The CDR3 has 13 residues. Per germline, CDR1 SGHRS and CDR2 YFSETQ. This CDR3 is CASTPQGFTEAFF. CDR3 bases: TGCGCCAGCACCCCACAGGGATTTACTGAAGCTTTCTTT.

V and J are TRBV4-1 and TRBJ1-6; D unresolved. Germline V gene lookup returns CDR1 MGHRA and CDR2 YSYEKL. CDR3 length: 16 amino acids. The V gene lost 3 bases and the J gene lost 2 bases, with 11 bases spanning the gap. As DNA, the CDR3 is TGCGCCAGCAGCCAGGAGGTTAGGGCCTATAATTCACCCCTCCACTTT. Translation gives CASSQEVRAYNSPLHF.

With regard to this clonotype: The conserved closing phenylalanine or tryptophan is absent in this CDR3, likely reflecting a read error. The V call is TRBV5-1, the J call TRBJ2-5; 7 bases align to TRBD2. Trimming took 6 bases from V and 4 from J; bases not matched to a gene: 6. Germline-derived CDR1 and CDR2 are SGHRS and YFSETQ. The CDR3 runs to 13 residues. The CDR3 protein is CASKTGGRETQYL. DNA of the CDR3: TGCGCCAGCAAAACGGGGGGACGAGAGACCCAGTACCTC.

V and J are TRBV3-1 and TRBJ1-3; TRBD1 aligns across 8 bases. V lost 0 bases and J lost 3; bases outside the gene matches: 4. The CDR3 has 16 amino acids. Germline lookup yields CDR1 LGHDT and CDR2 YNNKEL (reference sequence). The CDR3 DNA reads TGTGCCAGCAGCCAAGAGCCCAGGGGGCATGGAAACACCATATATTTT. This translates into CASSQEPRGHGNTIYF.

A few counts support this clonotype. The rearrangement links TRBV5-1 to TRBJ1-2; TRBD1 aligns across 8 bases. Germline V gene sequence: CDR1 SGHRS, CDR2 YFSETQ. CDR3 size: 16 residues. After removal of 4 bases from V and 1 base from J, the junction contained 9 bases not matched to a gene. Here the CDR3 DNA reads TGCGCCAGCAGCCCCGAAGCGGACAGGGTTAACTATGGCTACACCTTC. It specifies CASSPEADRVNYGYTF.

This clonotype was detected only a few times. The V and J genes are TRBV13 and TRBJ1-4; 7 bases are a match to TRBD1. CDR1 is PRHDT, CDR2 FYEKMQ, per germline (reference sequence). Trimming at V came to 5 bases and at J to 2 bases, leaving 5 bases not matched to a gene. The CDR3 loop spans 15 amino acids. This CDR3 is CASSPPTGTNEKLFF. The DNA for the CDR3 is TGTGCCAGCAGCCCCCCGACAGGGACTAATGAAAAACTGTTTTTT. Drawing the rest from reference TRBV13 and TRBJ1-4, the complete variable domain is AAGVIQSPRHLIKEKRETATLKCYPIPRHDTVYWYQQGPGQDPQFLISFYEKMQSDKGSIPDRFSAQQFSDYHSELNMSSLELGDSALYFCASSPPTGTNEKLFFGSGTQLSVL.

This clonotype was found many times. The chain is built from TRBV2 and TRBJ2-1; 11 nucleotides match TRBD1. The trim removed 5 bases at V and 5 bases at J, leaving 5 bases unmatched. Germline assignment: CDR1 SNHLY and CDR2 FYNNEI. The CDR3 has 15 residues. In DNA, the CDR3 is TGTGCCAGCAGTCCGGACAGGGGGCAACACAATGAGCAGTTCTTC. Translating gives CASSPDRGQHNEQFF.

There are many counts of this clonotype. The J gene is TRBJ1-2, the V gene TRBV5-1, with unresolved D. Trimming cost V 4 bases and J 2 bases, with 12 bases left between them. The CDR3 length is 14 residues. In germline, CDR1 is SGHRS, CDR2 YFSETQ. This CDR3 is CASSRTDTNYGYTF. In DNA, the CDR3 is TGCGCCAGCAGCAGGACCGACACCAACTATGGCTACACCTTC.

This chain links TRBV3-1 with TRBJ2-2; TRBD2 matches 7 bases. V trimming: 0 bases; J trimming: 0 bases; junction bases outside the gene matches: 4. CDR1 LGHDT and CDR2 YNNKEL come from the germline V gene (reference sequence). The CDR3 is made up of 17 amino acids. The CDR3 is CASSQEGGETNTGELFF. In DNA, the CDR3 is TGTGCCAGCAGCCAAGAGGGGGGGGAGACGAACACCGGGGAGCTGTTTTTT.

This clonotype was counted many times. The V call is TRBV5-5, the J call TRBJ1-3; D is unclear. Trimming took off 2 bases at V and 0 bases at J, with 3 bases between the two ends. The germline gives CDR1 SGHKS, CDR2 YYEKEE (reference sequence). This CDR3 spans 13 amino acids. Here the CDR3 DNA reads TGTGCCAGCAGCTTATACTCTGGAAACACCATATATTTT. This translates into CASSLYSGNTIYF.